Listed below are T cell receptor beta chains from one sample, sequenced in a study of blood T cell repertoires in COVID-19. Measured with immunoSEQ multiplex PCR; TCRdb has only the in-frame clones, and not every one. The top ten hold less than 5% of the sample, which has approximately 250,000 clones, around 84% seen once. Sequencing was done on a sample of peripheral blood. These receptors originate from a man in his 60s with acute or convalescent COVID-19. Each CDR3 is given with its conserved first and last residue.

j_call: TRBJ2-7
v_call: TRBV20-1
cdr3_length: 14
cdr3_aa: CSASPGQGAYEQYF

j_call: TRBJ2-7
v_call: TRBV7-8
cdr3_length: 15
cdr3_aa: CASSLVRQGAYEQYF

j_call: TRBJ1-5
v_call: TRBV19
cdr3_length: 16
cdr3_aa: CASISDRGYSNQPQHF

j_call: TRBJ1-1
v_call: TRBV7-3
cdr3_length: 15
cdr3_aa: CASSYGTGGSTEAFF

j_call: TRBJ1-1
v_call: TRBV9
cdr3_length: 14
cdr3_aa: CASSPARRQGRAFF

j_call: TRBJ1-2
v_call: TRBV28
cdr3_length: 14
cdr3_aa: CASRRVSGTLGYTF

j_call: TRBJ2-5
v_call: TRBV7-9
cdr3_length: 13
cdr3_aa: CASSDGSSKTQYF

j_call: TRBJ2-3
v_call: TRBV29-1
cdr3_length: 12
cdr3_aa: CSHEQGTDTQYF

j_call: TRBJ1-6
v_call: TRBV15
cdr3_length: 16
cdr3_aa: CATSRATGEINSPLHF

j_call: TRBJ1-5
v_call: TRBV19
cdr3_length: 15
cdr3_aa: CASRMGHLGNQPQHF

j_call: TRBJ2-1
v_call: TRBV28
cdr3_length: 15
cdr3_aa: CASRGFTSGDNEQFF

j_call: TRBJ2-5
v_call: TRBV2
cdr3_length: 15
cdr3_aa: CASSDLAGRQETQYF

j_call: TRBJ1-3
v_call: TRBV5-1
cdr3_length: 13
cdr3_aa: CASSLVGESTIYF

j_call: TRBJ1-2
v_call: TRBV3-1/TRBV3-2
cdr3_length: 15
cdr3_aa: CATSLGTGHKYGYTF

j_call: TRBJ2-3
v_call: TRBV9
cdr3_length: 18
cdr3_aa: CASSASYRPGGRTDTQYF